The 10 T cell receptor beta chains below were found in one sample sequenced in a study of blood T cell repertoires in COVID-19. Profiling relied on immunoSEQ multiplex PCR, and the TCRdb table lists in-frame clones only, not all of them. The sample includes roughly 90,000 clones, about 80% of them seen just once. Input material: peripheral blood. Source of these receptors: a woman aged 70 to 79 with acute or convalescent COVID-19.

The sample holds a few counts of this clone. The chain combines TRBV9 with TRBJ2-7, with 7 bases identical to TRBD2. Germline values: CDR1 SGDLS, CDR2 YYNGEE. This CDR3 contains 14 residues. With 4 bases clipped from V and 6 bases from J, the junction kept 10 bases outside the gene matches. The CDR3 coding sequence is TGTGCCAGCAGCTACGGGACTAATTCACGCGAGCAGTACTTC. Its protein is CASSYGTNSREQYF.

The chain has TRBV7-3 and TRBJ2-5, with D perhaps matching TRBD1 (5 bases). The germline CDR1 and CDR2 sequences are SGHTA and FQGTGA. Trimming took 5 bases from V and 4 from J, leaving 11 bases between them. There are 13 residues in the CDR3. CDR3 nucleotide sequence: TGTGCCAGCAGCAAAGGGGCCATAGAGACCCAGTACTTC. Its translation is CASSKGAIETQYF.

This chain joins TRBV21-1 and TRBJ1-5. TRBV21-1 is classified as a pseudogene. The CDR3 runs to 14 residues. The CDR3 loop reads CASNKGGGRQPQHF. DNA for the CDR3: TGTGCCAGCAACAAAGGCGGGGGGCGACAGCCCCAGCATTTT.

The chain is built from TRBV4-1 and TRBJ1-4, with 10 bases aligning to TRBD1. This CDR3 region has 17 residues. J gave up 2 bases and V 1 base, and 4 bases lay outside the gene matches. The germline CDR1 and CDR2 sequences are MGHRA and YSYEKL. Here the CDR3 DNA reads TGCGCCAGCAGCCAAGTAGGGACAGGGGCGACTAATGAAAAACTGTTTTTT. Protein sequence: CASSQVGTGATNEKLFF.

The chain combines TRBV6-5 with TRBJ2-2; unclear D gene. Trimming left V 0 bases short and J 1 base short, with 9 bases between. Germline CDR1 MNHEY, CDR2 SVGAGI. CDR3 length equals 16 residues. The CDR3 here is CASSYSPTLNTGELFF. The CDR3 nucleotides read TGTGCCAGCAGTTACTCGCCGACACTGAACACCGGGGAGCTGTTTTTT.

The CDR3 is CASSSPGGDYGYTF. CDR3 DNA: TGTGCCAGCAGTTCCCCAGGAGGGGACTATGGCTACACCTTC. The chain employs TRBV6-6 and TRBJ1-2; D is perhaps TRBD1 (5 bases). This CDR3 is built from 14 residues. CDR1 is MNHNY, CDR2 SVGAGI, per germline (reference sequence). V shed 4 bases and J shed 3 bases, with 12 bases lying between them.

As for this clone: The sample holds other DNA sequences that translate to the same CDR3. The rearrangement uses TRBV14 and TRBJ1-2; D gene ambiguous. V lost 4 bases to trimming and J lost 4 bases, with 7 bases between them. The germline V gene encodes CDR1 SGHDN and CDR2 FVKESK. This CDR3 has 12 amino acids. The CDR3 protein is CASSPDTYGYTF. Written as DNA, the CDR3 is TGTGCCAGCAGCCCTGACACCTATGGCTACACCTTC. The full variable domain, rest sourced from reference TRBV14 and TRBJ1-2, is EAGVTQFPSHSVIEKGQTVTLRCDPISGHDNLYWYRRVMGKEIKFLLHFVKESKQDESGMPNNRFLAERTGGTYSTLKVQPAELEDSGVYFCASSPDTYGYTFGSGTRLTVV.

The chain couples TRBV4-2 to TRBJ1-1; D call uncertain. Looked up from germline, CDR1 is LGHNA and CDR2 is YNFKEQ. The V end was cut by 1 base, the J end by 6 bases, with 9 bases between. The CDR3 covers 13 residues. CDR3 protein: CASSQVRAAEAFF. DNA for the CDR3: TGTGCCAGCAGCCAAGTTCGAGCGGCTGAAGCTTTCTTT.

This clone was seen a handful of times. This chain joins TRBV9 and TRBJ2-1; TRBD2 matches 7 bases. CDR3 length equals 15 residues. The J segment lost 6 bases and the V segment lost 0 bases, leaving 6 bases of the junction unmatched. From germline, CDR1 is SGDLS and CDR2 YYNGEE. The chain's CDR3 is CASSVVGAGPNEQFF. DNA of the CDR3: TGTGCCAGCAGCGTAGTGGGAGCGGGGCCCAATGAGCAGTTCTTC.

The J gene is TRBJ1-1, the V gene TRBV6-1; 8 bases are a match to TRBD1. CDR1 is MNHNS and CDR2 is SASEGT in the germline V gene. Trimming took 0 bases from V and 11 from J; bases not matched to a gene: 5. CDR3 size: 13 residues. The CDR3 spells CASSEALQGVAFF. CDR3 sequence (DNA): TGTGCCAGCAGTGAAGCGCTACAGGGGGTTGCTTTCTTT.